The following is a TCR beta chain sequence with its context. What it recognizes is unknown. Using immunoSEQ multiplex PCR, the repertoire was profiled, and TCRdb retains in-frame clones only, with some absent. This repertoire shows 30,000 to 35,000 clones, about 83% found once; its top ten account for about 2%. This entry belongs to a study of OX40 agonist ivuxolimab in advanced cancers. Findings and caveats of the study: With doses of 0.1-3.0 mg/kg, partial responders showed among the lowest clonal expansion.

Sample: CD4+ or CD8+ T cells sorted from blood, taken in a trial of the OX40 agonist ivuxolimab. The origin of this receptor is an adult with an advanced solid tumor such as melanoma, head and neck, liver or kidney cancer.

CDR3: CAISEPSVAADTQYF. The CDR3, as DNA: TGTGCCATCAGTGAGCCGAGCGTAGCGGCAGATACGCAGTATTTT. This rearrangement joins TRBV10-3 to TRBJ2-3; D possibly corresponds to TRBD2 (6 bases). Germline loops: CDR1 ENHRY, CDR2 SYGVKD. CDR3 length: 15 amino acids. V shed 2 bases and J shed 4 bases, with 13 bases lying between them.